Each of the 9 T cell receptor beta chains below was sequenced from the same sample in a study of blood T cell repertoires in COVID-19. TCRdb's copy holds only in-frame clones and misses some; the assay was immunoSEQ multiplex PCR. Of around 100,000 clones in the sample, about 80% are singletons; the top ten hold about 12%. The specimen sequenced was peripheral blood. Receptors were obtained from a woman in her 70s with acute or convalescent COVID-19.

This chain connects TRBV27 to TRBJ2-3, with TRBD1 matching 8 bases. This CDR3 is 16 amino acids long. Looked up from germline, CDR1 is MNHEY and CDR2 is SMNVEV (reference sequence). V lost 5 bases and J lost 1; bases outside the gene matches: 8. CDR3 nucleotides: TGTGCCAGCAGTGCGTGGACAGGGATCGGCACAGATACGCAGTATTTT. Translated, it gives CASSAWTGIGTDTQYF.

This clone was observed a few times. The V call is TRBV3-1 (or the pseudogene TRBV3-2), the J call TRBJ1-2; 10 bases agree with TRBD1. Germline V lookup: CDR1 LGHDT, CDR2 YNNKEL (reference sequence). This CDR3 spans 13 amino acids. With V trimmed by 1 base and J by 14 bases, 7 bases remained unmatched. The CDR3: CASSQGGDRGYTF. CDR3 DNA sequence: TGTGCCAGCAGCCAAGGTGGGGACAGGGGTTATACCTTC.

This chain connects TRBV27 to TRBJ2-6, with TRBD2 as a possible D gene (6 bases). Trimming cost V 2 bases and J 0 bases, with 11 bases left between them. The length of the CDR3 is 17 residues. Germline V lookup: CDR1 MNHEY, CDR2 SMNVEV (reference sequence). The CDR3 here is CASSLMGTLSGANVLTF. The CDR3 DNA reads TGTGCCAGCAGTTTAATGGGGACTCTCTCTGGGGCCAACGTCCTGACTTTC.

The chain couples TRBV2 to TRBJ1-1, with TRBD1 matching over 8 bases. The J segment lost 1 base and the V segment lost 6 bases, leaving 7 bases of the junction unmatched. This CDR3 has 15 amino acids. Germline CDR1 reads SNHLY; CDR2 reads FYNNEI. The CDR3 spells CASRKQGERNTEAFF. In DNA form, the CDR3 reads TGTGCCAGCAGGAAACAGGGGGAACGGAACACTGAAGCTTTCTTT.

This clone was picked up many times. The rearrangement links TRBV25-1 to TRBJ2-7; 14 positions agree with TRBD2. After removal of 5 bases from V and 4 bases from J, the junction contained 4 bases not matched to a gene. The germline V gene has CDR1 MGHDK and CDR2 SYGVNS. The CDR3 loop spans 15 amino acids. The CDR3 DNA is TGTGCCAGCAGTCCTCGGACTAGCGGGGGGTACGAGCAGTACTTC. This encodes CASSPRTSGGYEQYF.

This clone was observed once. The CDR3 region is CASSSLGGEQFF. The CDR3 DNA reads as TGTGCCAGCAGCTCCCTCGGGGGTGAGCAGTTCTTC. V is TRBV5-6 and J is TRBJ2-1; maybe TRBD2 (6 bases). This CDR3 comprises 12 residues. Germline V gene data show CDR1 as SGHDT and CDR2 as YYEEEE. V shed 3 bases and J shed 9 bases, with 10 bases lying between them. Using reference TRBV5-6 and TRBJ2-1 for the parts outside the CDR3, the full variable domain is DAGVTQSPTHLIKTRGQQVTLRCSPKSGHDTVSWYQQALGQGPQFIFQYYEEEERQRGNFPDRFSGHQFPNYSSELNVNALLLGDSALYLCASSSLGGEQFFGPGTRLTVL.

The V call is TRBV29-1, the J call TRBJ2-3; D possibly corresponds to TRBD2 (6 bases). The CDR3 has 16 residues. Germline loops: CDR1 SQVTM, CDR2 ANQGSEA. V dropped 1 base and J dropped 1 base, with 15 bases sitting between them. The CDR3 DNA reads as TGCAGCGTTGAAGGTATGGGGGGACTCCGCACAGATACGCAGTATTTT. Translation gives CSVEGMGGLRTDTQYF.

The V call is TRBV7-8, the J call TRBJ2-2; maybe TRBD2 (6 bases). Trimming left V 5 bases short and J 1 base short, with 11 bases between. CDR1 and CDR2 from the germline V gene are SGHVS and FQNEAQ. This CDR3 has 15 residues. DNA of the CDR3: TGTGCCAGCAGCCTGGGACTGATGAACACCGGGGAGCTGTTTTTT. It codes for CASSLGLMNTGELFF. Variable domain in full (rest from reference TRBV7-8 and TRBJ2-2): GAGVSQSPRYKVAKRGQDVALRCDPISGHVSLFWYQQALGQGPEFLTYFQNEAQLDKSGLPSDRFFAERPEGSVSTLKIQRTQQEDSAVYLCASSLGLMNTGELFFGEGSRLTVL.

The chain links TRBV15 to TRBJ2-3, with D tentatively TRBD1 (5 bases). The length of the CDR3 is 17 residues. V gave up 0 bases and J gave up 2 bases, with 15 bases separating them. Germline V gives CDR1 LNHNV, CDR2 YYDKDF (reference sequence). The CDR3 nucleotides read TGTGCCACCAGCAGAGATCTAAGGGGATCAGTCACAGATACGCAGTATTTT. Amino acids: CATSRDLRGSVTDTQYF.